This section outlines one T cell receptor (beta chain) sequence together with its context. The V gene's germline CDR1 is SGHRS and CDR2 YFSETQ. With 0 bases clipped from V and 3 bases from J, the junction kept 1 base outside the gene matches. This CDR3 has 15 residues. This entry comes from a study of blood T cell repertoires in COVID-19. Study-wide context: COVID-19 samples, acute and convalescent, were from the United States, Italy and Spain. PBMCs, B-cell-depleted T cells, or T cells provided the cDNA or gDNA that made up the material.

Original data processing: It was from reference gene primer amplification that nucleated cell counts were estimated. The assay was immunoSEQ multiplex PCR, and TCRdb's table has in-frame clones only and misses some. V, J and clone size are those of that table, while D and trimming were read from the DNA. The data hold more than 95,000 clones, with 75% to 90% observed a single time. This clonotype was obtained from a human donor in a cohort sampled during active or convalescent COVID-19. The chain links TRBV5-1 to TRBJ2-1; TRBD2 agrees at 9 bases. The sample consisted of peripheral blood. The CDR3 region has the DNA TGCGCCAGCAGCTTGGCTAGCGGGGACTACAATGAGCAGTTCTTC. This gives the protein CASSLASGDYNEQFF. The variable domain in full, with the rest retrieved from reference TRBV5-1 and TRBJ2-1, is KAGVTQTPRYLIKTRGQQVTLSCSPISGHRSVSWYQQTPGQGLQFLFEYFSETQRNKGNFPGRFSGRQFSNSRSEMNVSTLELGDSALYLCASSLASGDYNEQFFGPGTRLTVL.